The present T cell receptor beta chain was sequenced within a study of T cells in Graves' hyperthyroidism and ophthalmopathy. This clonotype was seen ten or more times. Its antigen is still unknown. In patients aged 18 to 65, hyperthyroidism was newly diagnosed, with duration under 2 months. The diagnoses drew upon clinical symptoms, serum thyroxine and TRAb, thyroid ultrasound and orbital computed tomography. The CDR3 covers 12 residues. The V end was cut by 5 bases, the J end by 5 bases, with 10 bases between. General study findings and limits: Ophthalmopathy, which appeared later, was predicted by the model a median around 6.9 months before onset. Most thyroid clonotypes expanded above 0.001 appeared in blood too.

RNA transcripts gave rise to amplified TCR beta CDR3 regions. During a first-round RT-PCR of the TCR CDR3, the HTBI primer set was used. Each CDR3 protein gets one entry after TCRdb re-called the multiplex PCR reads with MiXCR. The table shows 340,000 or so distinct CDR3 sequences, with around 20% occurring only once. This sequence joins TRBV12-3 or TRBV12-4 and TRBJ2-7; D possibly corresponds to TRBD2 (5 bases). This TCR came from a woman aged 50 to 60 with Graves' hyperthyroidism. The sequencing sample was made of blood. The CDR3 nucleotides are TGTGCCAGCAGTCCCGGCGGGCACGAGCAGTACTTC. It is translated as CASSPGGHEQYF.